The entry below gives a single TCR beta chain sequence along with its context. Antigen: not known. The CDR3 spans 15 residues. The germline CDR1 and CDR2 sequences are MNHNY and SVGAGI (reference sequence). V shed 2 bases, J shed 1 base, and the junction held 1 base outside the gene matches. This entry is derived from a study of cytomegalovirus exposure and HLA in healthy donors. Overall study context: There were more than 350 genotyped donors. Of these, roughly 80% fell in the genetic ancestry cluster associated with self-reported Caucasian donors. Findings and caveats of the study: Using a false discovery rate of 0.05, a later analysis showed that fewer than 20,000 TCR beta sequences were associated with HLA alleles. Roughly uniform sequencing depth across donors was assumed, possibly incorrectly. Productive rates of about 90% or about 30% were seen for most TCR beta V segments in an earlier analysis.

With 60 Vbeta and 13 Jbeta primers, the PCR was carried out. The method was immunoSEQ multiplex PCR; TCRdb's version includes in-frame clones alone and lacks a portion of them. The table includes approximately 160,000 clones, approximately 79% detected once. The chain links TRBV6-6 to TRBJ1-2; 10 positions match TRBD1. The sequenced sample was PBMCs. The clonotype comes from a human donor in good health. The CDR3 coding sequence is TGTGCCAGCAGTTACGGGACAGGGGTTAACTATGGCTACACCTTC. Its protein product is CASSYGTGVNYGYTF.